A single sample is the source of the 23 T cell receptor beta chains below, sequenced in a study of blood T cell repertoires in COVID-19. Produced via immunoSEQ multiplex PCR; TCRdb's table is partial and in-frame only. Of roughly 400,000 clones listed, around 90% are singletons. Sequenced sample: PBMCs or T cells enriched from blood (not recorded which). The receptors derive from a woman aged 35 to 49 with acute COVID-19.

The genes are TRBV12-5 and TRBJ2-2, with D possibly being TRBD1 (6 bases). This CDR3 contains 17 residues. Trimming took off 2 bases at V and 5 bases at J, with 18 bases between the two ends. CDR1 and CDR2 from the germline V gene are LGHNT and FRNRAP. Written as DNA, the CDR3 is TGTGCTAGTGGTTTGACCGAAACGGACAGTACGACCGGGGAGCTGTTTTTT. Its protein product is CASGLTETDSTTGELFF.

The chain combines TRBV15 with TRBJ1-1; D gene unclear. The germline CDR1 and CDR2 sequences are LNHNV and YYDKDF (reference sequence). V was pared by 3 bases and J by 5 bases, with 10 bases between. This CDR3 region has 13 residues. The CDR3 reads CATSRQAGTEAFF. In DNA form, the CDR3 reads TGTGCCACCAGCAGGCAGGCTGGAACTGAAGCTTTCTTT.

As concerns this clone: This may arise from a read error, as a much more abundant clone is one base away. The J gene is TRBJ1-6, the V gene TRBV27; no clear D. V dropped 3 bases and J dropped 9 bases, with 6 bases sitting between them. This CDR3 has 12 amino acids. CDR1 MNHEY and CDR2 SMNVEV come from the germline V gene (reference sequence). CDR3 region: CASSFFGSPLHF. CDR3 nucleotide sequence: TGTGCCAGCAGTTTTTTCGGTTCACCCCTCCACTTT.

This clone was found once. The genes are TRBV4-2 and TRBJ2-2; 13 bases fit TRBD2. CDR1 LGHNA and CDR2 YNFKEQ come from the germline V gene. With V trimmed by 0 bases and J by 6 bases, 1 base remained unmatched. The CDR3 loop spans 16 amino acids. The CDR3 DNA reads TGTGCCAGCAGCCAAGATGGACTAGCGGGGGCCGGGGAGCTGTTTTTT. Translated: CASSQDGLAGAGELFF.

The rearrangement joins TRBV30 to TRBJ1-4; TRBD1 aligns across 12 bases. The CDR3 is 16 amino acids. Germline V lookup: CDR1 GTSNPN, CDR2 SVGIG (reference sequence). Trimming at V came to 3 bases and at J to 5 bases, leaving 7 bases not matched to a gene. The CDR3 DNA sequence: TGTGCCTGGAGGCCGGGACAGGGGGCCGTCAATGAAAAACTGTTTTTT. Translating it yields CAWRPGQGAVNEKLFF. Looking up the rest from reference TRBV30 and TRBJ1-4 gives the full variable domain: SQTIHQWPATLVQPVGSPLSLECTVEGTSNPNLYWYRQAAGRGLQLLFYSVGIGQISSEVPQNLSASRPQDRQFILSSKKLLLSDSGFYLCAWRPGQGAVNEKLFFGSGTQLSVL.

The chain couples TRBV5-4 to TRBJ1-2, with D possibly matching TRBD1 (5 bases). V shed 4 bases and J shed 5 bases, with 18 bases lying between them. This CDR3 has 15 amino acids. Germline CDR1 and CDR2: SGHNT and YYREEE (reference sequence). The CDR3 sequence is CASSTDRRGGYGYTF. The DNA for the CDR3 is TGTGCCAGCAGCACAGACCGGCGGGGGGGGTATGGCTACACCTTC. The whole variable domain, remainder taken from reference TRBV5-4 and TRBJ1-2, is ETGVTQSPTHLIKTRGQQVTLRCSSQSGHNTVSWYQQALGQGPQFIFQYYREEENGRGNFPPRFSGLQFPNYSSELNVNALELDDSALYLCASSTDRRGGYGYTFGSGTRLTVV.

This clone was detected only once. The chain is built from TRBV7-2 and TRBJ2-1; a possible D gene is TRBD2 (5 bases). CDR1 is SGHTA and CDR2 is FQGNSA in the germline V gene. CDR3 length: 12 residues. Deletions cut 0 bases from V and 10 bases from J, with 7 bases between. In DNA, the CDR3 is TGTGCCAGCAGCTTAGCTACGGGAGAGCAGTTCTTC. It is translated as CASSLATGEQFF.

This clone has just one count. The chain combines TRBV20-1 with TRBJ2-1; D may be TRBD2 (6 bases). The V end lost 3 bases, the J end lost 5 bases, and 14 bases lay between the germline ends. The germline V gene encodes CDR1 DFQATT and CDR2 SNEGSKA (reference sequence). CDR3 length: 14 amino acids. The CDR3 coding sequence is TGCAGTGCTAGTCGGGGCGGGACCAACAATGAGCAGTTCTTC. Its translation is CSASRGGTNNEQFF.

The chain has TRBV6-5 and TRBJ2-7; D perhaps matches TRBD1 (5 bases). The CDR3 consists of 15 residues. V was trimmed by 8 bases and J by 1 base, leaving 18 bases between them. Germline CDR1 is MNHEY and CDR2 is SVGAGI. The CDR3: CASARPTGTSYEQYF. In DNA, the CDR3 is TGTGCCAGCGCCAGACCAACAGGTACGTCCTACGAGCAGTACTTC.

The chain couples TRBV7-9 to TRBJ2-7; D is unclear. Germline V gene sequence: CDR1 SEHNR, CDR2 FQNEAQ (reference sequence). This CDR3 is 13 amino acids long. Trimming shortened V by 0 bases and J by 4 bases, and 7 bases separated the two germline ends. CDR3 bases: TGTGCCAGCAGCTTAGCGTACCAGTACGAGCAGTACTTC. Translating gives CASSLAYQYEQYF. Together with reference TRBV7-9 and TRBJ2-7, the CDR3 gives the full variable domain: DTGVSQNPRHKITKRGQNVTFRCDPISEHNRLYWYRQTLGQGPEFLTYFQNEAQLEKSRLLSDRFSAERPKGSFSTLEIQRTEQGDSAMYLCASSLAYQYEQYFGPGTRLTVT.

This clone was seen just once. Written as DNA, the CDR3 is TGTGCCAGCAGTTACTCGACCAGGGTCCAAGAGACCCAGTACTTC. Amino acid sequence: CASSYSTRVQETQYF. The chain is built from TRBV6-5 and TRBJ2-5, with D perhaps TRBD1 (5 bases). The germline V gene has CDR1 MNHEY and CDR2 SVGAGI. The CDR3 runs to 15 residues. The germline V and J ends were trimmed by 0 bases and 1 base, with 9 bases remaining between them.

The chain is built from TRBV25-1 and TRBJ2-7; 7 nucleotides match TRBD1. With V trimmed by 5 bases and J by 2 bases, 15 bases remained unmatched. This CDR3 is 17 amino acids long. Germline values: CDR1 MGHDK, CDR2 SYGVNS. CDR3 bases: TGTGCCAGCAGTAAAATGGTAGTTGGGACAGTAACCTACGAGCAGTACTTC. Protein: CASSKMVVGTVTYEQYF.

V usage is TRBV27 and J usage is TRBJ2-1; TRBD2 aligns across 11 bases. The junction had 17 bases not matched to a gene; V was cut back by 8 bases and J by 8 bases. The CDR3 has 17 amino acids. Germline values: CDR1 MNHEY, CDR2 SMNVEV (reference sequence). CDR3 sequence: CASFVAGGPFDGDEQFF. For the CDR3, the DNA is TGTGCCAGCTTTGTAGCGGGGGGGCCCTTCGATGGCGATGAGCAGTTCTTC.

The chain links TRBV2 to TRBJ1-4; 7 positions match TRBD1. CDR1 is SNHLY, CDR2 FYNNEI, per germline. The trim removed 7 bases at V and 1 base at J, leaving 9 bases unmatched. The CDR3 length is 16 residues. Written as DNA, the CDR3 is TGTGCCAGCAACCTACAGGGGACGGGAACTAATGAAAAACTGTTTTTT. It encodes CASNLQGTGTNEKLFF.

The rearrangement links TRBV19 to TRBJ2-7, with D possibly TRBD1 on 6 matching bases. Germline CDR1 and CDR2: LNHDA and SQIVND (reference sequence). The ends were cut back, 5 bases at V and 3 bases at J, with 17 bases in the middle. The CDR3 totals 15 residues. The CDR3 region has the DNA TGTGCCAGTAGTCCACAGGGTTGGCAATACTACGAGCAGTACTTC. This encodes CASSPQGWQYYEQYF. Variable domain in full (rest from reference TRBV19 and TRBJ2-7): DGGITQSPKYLFRKEGQNVTLSCEQNLNHDAMYWYRQDPGQGLRLIYYSQIVNDFQKGDIAEGYSVSREKKESFPLTVTSAQKNPTAFYLCASSPQGWQYYEQYFGPGTRLTVT.

This clone came up a few times. DNA for the CDR3: TGTGCCAGCAGCTTAGCCACCCAAGGGGGTTGGAGGTACTTC. Translating gives CASSLATQGGWRYF. The V and J genes are TRBV7-8 and TRBJ2-7; tentative D call: TRBD1 (6 bases). Germline CDR1 SGHVS, CDR2 FQNEAQ. The germline V and J ends were trimmed by 0 bases and 12 bases, with 18 bases remaining between them. This CDR3 has 14 amino acids.

The rearrangement links TRBV6-1 to TRBJ2-3; 15 bases match TRBD2. Losses at the gene ends were 8 bases for V and 0 bases for J; bases not matched to a gene: 12. This CDR3 contains 19 residues. The germline V gene has CDR1 MNHNS and CDR2 SASEGT. CDR3 protein: CASGGLAGGRSYSTDTQYF. The CDR3 DNA is TGTGCCAGCGGTGGACTAGCGGGGGGGCGTTCTTATAGCACAGATACGCAGTATTTT.

V usage is TRBV29-1 and J usage is TRBJ1-1; D gene ambiguous. V was shortened by 4 bases and J by 5 bases, with 14 bases between the two germline ends. CDR1 SQVTM and CDR2 ANQGSEA come from the germline V gene. This CDR3 spans 13 amino acids. The CDR3 is CSVAAPGGTEAFF. The CDR3 coding sequence is TGCAGCGTTGCGGCCCCGGGAGGAACTGAAGCTTTCTTT.

V gene TRBV6-6 combines with J gene TRBJ2-3, with 9 bases aligning to TRBD1. The CDR3 has 14 amino acids. CDR1 MNHNY and CDR2 SVGAGI come from the germline V gene (reference sequence). The V gene end was trimmed by 5 bases and the J gene end by 10 bases; junction bases not matched to a gene: 10. This CDR3 reads CASSPTRGQGPQYF. Written as DNA, the CDR3 is TGTGCCAGCAGTCCAACTCGGGGACAGGGCCCGCAGTATTTT.

The chain is built from TRBV28 and TRBJ1-5; perhaps TRBD1 as D (5 bases). Germline V CDR1 and CDR2: MDHEN, SYDVKM. Trimming took 6 bases from V and 5 from J, leaving 8 bases between them. This CDR3 is 12 amino acids long. CDR3: CASRGLHQPQHF. DNA of the CDR3: TGTGCCAGCAGGGGACTTCATCAGCCCCAGCATTTT.

A word on this clone: Within the sample, other DNA sequences also encode this same CDR3. The V gene is TRBV10-3, the J gene TRBJ1-5, with 8 bases lining up with TRBD1. The CDR3 length is 12 residues. Trimming cost V 8 bases and J 7 bases; bases outside gene matches: 4. Per the germline V gene, CDR1 is ENHRY and CDR2 is SYGVKD. CDR3 loop: CAIGQGGQPQHF. CDR3 bases: TGTGCCATCGGACAGGGAGGACAGCCCCAGCATTTT.

The V and J genes are TRBV19 and TRBJ2-1; 9 nucleotides match TRBD2. The CDR3 is 15 amino acids. V was pared by 1 base and J by 5 bases, with 3 bases of the junction left unmatched. Germline V gene lookup returns CDR1 LNHDA and CDR2 SQIVND (reference sequence). The CDR3 region is CASSIVAGAHNEQFF. CDR3 coding DNA: TGTGCCAGTAGTATAGTAGCGGGGGCCCACAATGAGCAGTTCTTC.

A few counts support this clone. V usage is TRBV19 and J usage is TRBJ1-1, with TRBD1 matching 7 bases. The V gene end was trimmed by 6 bases and the J gene end by 3 bases; junction bases not matched to a gene: 13. The CDR3 length is 16 residues. Per the germline V gene, CDR1 is LNHDA and CDR2 is SQIVND (reference sequence). DNA for the CDR3: TGTGCCAGTAGGGACCCCAGGAGACAGGGCGACACTGAAGCTTTCTTT. As protein: CASRDPRRQGDTEAFF.